The text below deals with one T cell receptor beta chain. Its antigen is not known. Data came from immunoSEQ multiplex PCR; TCRdb stores just in-frame clones and leaves some out. Among over 110,000 clones listed, 85% to 90% were seen once. Germline V gene data show CDR1 as SNHLY and CDR2 as FYNNEI. V shed 7 bases and J shed 8 bases, with 8 bases lying between them. CDR3 length equals 10 residues. This sample was taken from a study of cytomegalovirus exposure and HLA in healthy donors. Study-wide findings and caveats: Generally TCR sequences proved uncommon, though certain public TCRs appeared in numerous donors.

The V call is TRBV2, the J call TRBJ1-2; D call uncertain. The receptor's source is a man between 18 and 35 years old in good health and CMV-seronegative. Sequenced material: PBMCs. CDR3 loop: CASKAVGYTF. CDR3 in DNA: TGTGCCAGCAAAGCCGTGGGCTACACCTTC.